This is a list of T cell receptor beta chains from one sample in a study of early T cells in non-severe SARS-CoV-2 infection. TCRdb used MiXCR to reprocess the 5' RACE reads, holding one entry per CDR3 protein. The table shows over 50,000 distinct CDR3 sequences, with approximately 8% occurring only once. The sample consisted of whole blood. The source is an adult who was a healthcare worker with PCR-confirmed SARS-CoV-2 infection or an uninfected control (not recorded which). Both conserved end residues are part of each CDR3. D genes are given only for firm matches. Clone sizes are given selectively: once, few, many, or a class where the clone is expanded.

j_call: TRBJ2-1
d_call: TRBD2
v_call: TRBV27
clone_size: NA
cdr3_aa: CASSPRLAGNEQFF
cdr3_nt: TGTGCCAGCAGTCCTCGACTAGCCGGAAATGAGCAGTTCTTC

j_call: TRBJ2-1
d_call: TRBD2
v_call: TRBV7-9
clone_size: many
cdr3_aa: CASSPRTSGTLYEQFF
cdr3_nt: TGTGCCAGCAGCCCGAGGACTAGCGGGACCCTGTATGAGCAGTTCTTC

j_call: TRBJ2-7
d_call: NA
v_call: TRBV6-6
clone_size: NA
cdr3_aa: CASSYPDESNYEQYF
cdr3_nt: TGTGCCAGCAGTTACCCTGACGAGTCGAACTACGAGCAGTACTTC

j_call: TRBJ2-6
d_call: NA
v_call: TRBV27
clone_size: few
cdr3_aa: CASSYGAGANVLTF
cdr3_nt: TGTGCCAGCAGTTACGGGGCCGGGGCCAACGTCCTGACTTTC

j_call: TRBJ2-5
d_call: NA
v_call: TRBV5-1
clone_size: few
cdr3_aa: CASSLAPGRETQYF
cdr3_nt: TGCGCCAGCAGCTTGGCTCCGGGTAGAGAGACCCAGTACTTC

j_call: TRBJ1-2
d_call: NA
v_call: TRBV6-5
clone_size: NA
cdr3_aa: CASSYSSGSYGYTF
cdr3_nt: TGTGCCAGCAGTTACTCTTCCGGCAGCTATGGCTACACCTTC

j_call: TRBJ1-1
d_call: NA
v_call: TRBV9
clone_size: NA
cdr3_aa: CASSVLSKPEAFF
cdr3_nt: TGTGCCAGCAGCGTATTGAGCAAGCCTGAAGCTTTCTTT

j_call: TRBJ1-5
d_call: NA
v_call: TRBV20-1
clone_size: few
cdr3_aa: CSASGPLDSVLVAQHF
cdr3_nt: TGCAGTGCTAGTGGCCCCCTCGACTCGGTTTTAGTAGCCCAGCATTTT

j_call: TRBJ2-5
d_call: NA
v_call: TRBV24-1
clone_size: NA
cdr3_aa: CTTSANRLGRETQYF
cdr3_nt: TGTACCACCAGTGCCAATCGGCTAGGAAGAGAGACCCAGTACTTC

j_call: TRBJ1-1
d_call: NA
v_call: TRBV29-1
clone_size: NA
cdr3_aa: CSVPQGNTEAFF
cdr3_nt: TGCAGCGTCCCCCAGGGGAACACTGAAGCTTTCTTT

j_call: TRBJ2-2
d_call: TRBD2
v_call: TRBV7-2
clone_size: NA
cdr3_aa: CASRGLAANTGELFF
cdr3_nt: TGTGCCAGCAGGGGACTAGCGGCGAACACCGGGGAGCTGTTTTTT

j_call: TRBJ2-7
d_call: NA
v_call: TRBV10-3
clone_size: NA
cdr3_aa: CAISELGGANYEQYF
cdr3_nt: TGTGCCATCAGTGAGTTGGGGGGCGCGAACTACGAGCAGTACTTC

j_call: TRBJ2-2
d_call: TRBD1
v_call: TRBV12-3/TRBV12-4
clone_size: few
cdr3_aa: CASSKPGTDTGELFF
cdr3_nt: TGTGCCAGCAGTAAACCGGGGACAGACACCGGGGAGCTGTTTTTT

j_call: TRBJ2-1
d_call: TRBD2
v_call: TRBV6-4
clone_size: many
cdr3_aa: CASGPGLVDEQFF
cdr3_nt: TGTGCCAGCGGACCGGGACTAGTCGATGAGCAGTTCTTC

j_call: TRBJ2-2
d_call: TRBD1
v_call: TRBV19
clone_size: many
cdr3_aa: CASTPGTGNTGELFF
cdr3_nt: TGTGCCAGTACCCCCGGGACAGGGAACACCGGGGAGCTGTTTTTT

j_call: TRBJ1-2
d_call: NA
v_call: TRBV5-1
clone_size: NA
cdr3_aa: CASSFVTANYGYTF
cdr3_nt: TGCGCCAGCAGCTTCGTTACAGCTAACTATGGCTACACCTTC

j_call: TRBJ2-4
d_call: NA
v_call: TRBV20-1
clone_size: NA
cdr3_aa: CSAPTRGSKNIQYF
cdr3_nt: TGCAGTGCGCCCACAAGGGGATCCAAAAACATTCAGTACTTC

j_call: TRBJ2-1
d_call: TRBD2
v_call: TRBV5-1
clone_size: NA
cdr3_aa: CASSWIAGGNNEQFF
cdr3_nt: TGCGCCAGCAGCTGGATAGCGGGGGGTAACAATGAGCAGTTCTTC